These 21 T cell receptor beta chains originate from one sample sequenced in a study of tumor-infiltrating lymphocytes in localized non-small cell lung cancer. Clones were sequenced by immunoSEQ multiplex PCR, and TCRdb holds only the in-frame ones, with some missing. Counted here are about 12,000 clones, around 86% occurring once; the ten biggest clones make up 8.5% to 10%. The sequenced material came from lung tumor tissue. These receptors all come from a human donor with non-small cell lung cancer.

V usage is TRBV2 and J usage is TRBJ2-7; 11 positions match TRBD2. V shed 6 bases and J 9 bases; nucleotides not matched to a gene: 4. The germline CDR1 and CDR2 sequences are SNHLY and FYNNEI. The CDR3 is 12 residues long. DNA for the CDR3: TGTGCCAGCAGCTGGACTAGCGGGCGGCAGTACTTC. Translated: CASSWTSGRQYF.

There are a few counts of this clone. The rearrangement links TRBV11-2 to TRBJ1-1; D uncertain. The CDR3 covers 13 residues. Germline V gene lookup returns CDR1 SGHAT and CDR2 FQNNGV. Trimming took 3 bases from V and 4 from J, leaving 9 bases between them. The CDR3 DNA sequence: TGTGCCAGCAGCTTCCAGGCTCCCACTGAAGCTTTCTTT. Translated, it gives CASSFQAPTEAFF.

The chain links TRBV10-1 to TRBJ2-7, with 12 bases identical to TRBD2. The trim removed 5 bases at V and 1 base at J, leaving 3 bases unmatched. From germline, CDR1 is WNHNN and CDR2 SYGVQD (reference sequence). This CDR3 is 15 amino acids long. This CDR3 is CASSRTSGNSYEQYF. CDR3 nucleotide sequence: TGCGCCAGCAGTCGGACTAGCGGGAATTCCTACGAGCAGTACTTC.

The rearrangement joins TRBV30 to TRBJ1-4; D uncertain. Germline CDR1 and CDR2: GTSNPN and SVGIG (reference sequence). The CDR3 runs to 14 residues. The V end was cut by 1 base, the J end by 0 bases, with 6 bases between. For the CDR3, the DNA is TGTGCCTGGAGTGGGGGTTCAACTAATGAAAAACTGTTTTTT. Amino acid sequence: CAWSGGSTNEKLFF.

The chain carries TRBV27 and TRBJ2-1; TRBD2 matches at 8 bases. Germline V gene sequence: CDR1 MNHEY, CDR2 SMNVEV (reference sequence). The CDR3 length is 20 residues. V dropped 5 bases and J dropped 8; count of bases not matched to a gene: 26. The CDR3 nucleotides are TGTGCCAGCAGTAAAACCCCGGGACTAGTTTTGGAGGCTGGAAAGCATGAGCAGTTCTTC. Translation: CASSKTPGLVLEAGKHEQFF.

The rearrangement uses TRBV11-1 and TRBJ1-1, with no clear D. CDR3 size: 13 residues. Trimming shortened V by 2 bases and J by 2 bases, and 6 bases separated the two germline ends. Per germline, CDR1 SGHAT and CDR2 FQDESV (reference sequence). CDR3 coding DNA: TGTGCCAGCAGCTTATTGTTTAACACTGAAGCTTTCTTT. Translation gives CASSLLFNTEAFF.

The chain combines TRBV28 with TRBJ2-5; 8 positions agree with TRBD2. The length of the CDR3 is 16 residues. The germline CDR1 and CDR2 sequences are MDHEN and SYDVKM. The V and J ends lost 5 bases and 4 bases, in that order; junction bases with no gene match: 12. CDR3 loop: CASSLSLTGRGETQYF. The CDR3, as DNA: TGTGCCAGCAGTCTCTCCTTAACCGGGAGGGGAGAGACCCAGTACTTC.

This clone was detected a few times. The V and J genes are TRBV20-1 and TRBJ2-3; D perhaps matches TRBD1 (5 bases). With 6 bases removed from V and 7 bases from J, the gap between germline ends came to 11 bases. Germline assignment: CDR1 DFQATT and CDR2 SNEGSKA (reference sequence). CDR3 length: 11 amino acids. As DNA, the CDR3 is TGCAGTGCACCCCTGGGGCATACGCAGTATTTT. Translated, it gives CSAPLGHTQYF.

The chain links TRBV10-1 to TRBJ2-3, with D perhaps TRBD1 (6 bases). The CDR3 spans 16 residues. CDR1 is WNHNN and CDR2 is SYGVQD in the germline V gene (reference sequence). Trimming pared 5 bases from V and 2 bases from J, leaving 17 bases between. The CDR3 is CASSPTGWPFTDTQYF. Written as DNA, the CDR3 is TGCGCCAGCAGTCCGACAGGATGGCCCTTCACAGATACGCAGTATTTT.

The V and J genes are TRBV9 and TRBJ2-5, with D possibly TRBD2 on 5 matching bases. V lost 2 bases and J lost 4, with 12 bases in between. CDR1 is SGDLS, CDR2 YYNGEE, per germline. This CDR3 has 14 amino acids. The CDR3 DNA sequence: TGTGCCAGCAGCGTGGGAGAGGTCGGAGAGACCCAGTACTTC. This codes for CASSVGEVGETQYF.

This chain uses TRBV6-4 with TRBJ2-1; no definite D call. From germline, CDR1 is MRHNA and CDR2 SNTAGT. The CDR3 has 13 residues. Trimming stripped 0 bases from V and 4 bases from J, with 4 bases between. The CDR3 region has the DNA TGTGCCAGCAGTGACTCAGAATACAATGAGCAGTTCTTC. Protein: CASSDSEYNEQFF.

This clone was seen only once. The rearrangement joins TRBV6-1 to TRBJ2-3; the match to TRBD1 covers 7 bases. The CDR3 spans 15 residues. The V and J ends lost 5 bases and 6 bases, in that order; junction bases with no gene match: 11. The germline V gene encodes CDR1 MNHNS and CDR2 SASEGT. The CDR3 loop reads CASSLRDSRYDTQYF. CDR3 bases: TGTGCCAGCAGTCTCCGGGACAGCCGGTATGATACGCAGTATTTT.

This clone came up once. V and J are TRBV4-1 and TRBJ2-1; 7 bases agree with TRBD2. This CDR3 comprises 16 residues. CDR1 is MGHRA, CDR2 YSYEKL, per germline. After removal of 0 bases from V and 8 bases from J, the junction contained 10 bases not matched to a gene. The CDR3 sequence: CASSQDRGGEGDEQFF. In DNA form, the CDR3 reads TGCGCCAGCAGCCAAGATCGTGGGGGGGAAGGGGATGAGCAGTTCTTC.

This chain connects TRBV9 to TRBJ2-7, with D maybe TRBD1 (6 bases). V lost 1 base, J lost 3 bases, and 11 bases lay in between. This CDR3 contains 14 residues. The germline V gene has CDR1 SGDLS and CDR2 YYNGEE. The CDR3 sequence is CASSVQGNDYEQYF. CDR3 bases: TGTGCCAGCAGCGTACAGGGGAATGACTACGAGCAGTACTTC. Variable domain in full (rest from reference TRBV9 and TRBJ2-7): DSGVTQTPKHLITATGQRVTLRCSPRSGDLSVYWYQQSLDQGLQFLIQYYNGEERAKGNILERFSAQQFPDLHSELNLSSLELGDSALYFCASSVQGNDYEQYFGPGTRLTVT.

V is TRBV20-1 and J is TRBJ2-1, with D uncertain. Trimming left V 0 bases short and J 8 bases short, with 5 bases between. Germline assignment: CDR1 DFQATT and CDR2 SNEGSKA (reference sequence). This CDR3 has 11 amino acids. Here the CDR3 DNA reads TGCAGTGCTAGAGATCGATATGAGCAGTTCTTC. Protein sequence: CSARDRYEQFF.

The chain employs TRBV4-1 and TRBJ2-1, with 13 bases that match TRBD2. The V and J ends lost 0 bases and 8 bases, in that order; junction bases with no gene match: 10. The germline V gene encodes CDR1 MGHRA and CDR2 YSYEKL. The CDR3 consists of 18 residues. This CDR3 reads CASSQEAPRTSGSDEQFF. Here the CDR3 DNA reads TGCGCCAGCAGCCAAGAGGCACCTCGGACTAGCGGGAGTGATGAGCAGTTCTTC.

The rearrangement uses TRBV10-2 and TRBJ2-7; no reliable D call. The V end was cut by 8 bases, the J end by 1 base, with 6 bases between. Germline loops: CDR1 WSHSY, CDR2 SAAADI. The CDR3 contains 11 residues. The chain's CDR3 is CASGPSYEQYF. The DNA for the CDR3 is TGCGCCAGCGGGCCGTCCTACGAGCAGTACTTC.

The chain is built from TRBV11-2 and TRBJ2-1, with 9 bases matching TRBD2. This CDR3 is built from 15 residues. Trimming removed 1 base from V and 3 bases from J; junction bases left unmatched: 1. Germline values: CDR1 SGHAT, CDR2 FQNNGV. CDR3 coding DNA: TGTGCCAGCAGCTTAGTACTAGCGGGCTACAATGAGCAGTTCTTC. Translating gives CASSLVLAGYNEQFF.

The chain carries TRBV7-6 and TRBJ2-5, with 7 bases aligning to TRBD2. The V segment lost 4 bases and the J segment 3 bases; nucleotides outside the gene matches: 8. Germline V gene sequence: CDR1 SGHVS, CDR2 FNYEAQ. This CDR3 has 15 residues. The CDR3 sequence: CASSSSAGREETQYF. The CDR3, as DNA: TGTGCCAGCAGCTCCTCAGCGGGACGGGAAGAGACCCAGTACTTC. Full variable domain (outside the CDR3, taken from reference TRBV7-6 and TRBJ2-5): GAGVSQSPRYKVTKRGQDVALRCDPISGHVSLYWYRQALGQGPEFLTYFNYEAQQDKSGLPNDRFSAERPEGSISTLTIQRTEQRDSAMYRCASSSSAGREETQYFGPGTRLLVL.

The CDR3 DNA reads as TGTGCCAGCAGCTTGAGGTTCCCGGGCATCTCTGGAAACACCATATATTTT. Protein sequence: CASSLRFPGISGNTIYF. The gene calls are TRBV5-6 and TRBJ1-3; D remains unclear. CDR3 length equals 17 residues. Germline V lookup: CDR1 SGHDT, CDR2 YYEEEE. The V end lost 1 base, the J end lost 0 bases, and 14 bases lay between the germline ends.

Of note for this clone: The junction differs from germline at one of its ends, possibly a read error. This chain joins TRBV7-7 and TRBJ2-3; no reliable D call. The CDR3 contains 15 residues. The germline V gene encodes CDR1 SSHAT and CDR2 FNYEAQ (reference sequence). CDR3 loop: CASSRLDSSTDTQYF. CDR3 DNA: TGTGCTAGCAGCCGCCTAGACTCGAGCACAGATACGCAGTATTTT.